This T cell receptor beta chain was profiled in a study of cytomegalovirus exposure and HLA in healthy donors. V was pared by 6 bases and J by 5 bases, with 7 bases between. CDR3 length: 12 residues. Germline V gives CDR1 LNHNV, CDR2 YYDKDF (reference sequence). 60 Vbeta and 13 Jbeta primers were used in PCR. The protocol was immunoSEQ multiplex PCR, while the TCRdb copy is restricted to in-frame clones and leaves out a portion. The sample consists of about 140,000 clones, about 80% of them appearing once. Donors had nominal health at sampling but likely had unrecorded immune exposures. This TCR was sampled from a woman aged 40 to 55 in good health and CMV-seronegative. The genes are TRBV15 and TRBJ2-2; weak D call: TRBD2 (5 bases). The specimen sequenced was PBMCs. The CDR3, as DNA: TGTGCCACCAGGAGGGAAACCGGGGAGCTGTTTTTT. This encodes CATRRETGELFF.